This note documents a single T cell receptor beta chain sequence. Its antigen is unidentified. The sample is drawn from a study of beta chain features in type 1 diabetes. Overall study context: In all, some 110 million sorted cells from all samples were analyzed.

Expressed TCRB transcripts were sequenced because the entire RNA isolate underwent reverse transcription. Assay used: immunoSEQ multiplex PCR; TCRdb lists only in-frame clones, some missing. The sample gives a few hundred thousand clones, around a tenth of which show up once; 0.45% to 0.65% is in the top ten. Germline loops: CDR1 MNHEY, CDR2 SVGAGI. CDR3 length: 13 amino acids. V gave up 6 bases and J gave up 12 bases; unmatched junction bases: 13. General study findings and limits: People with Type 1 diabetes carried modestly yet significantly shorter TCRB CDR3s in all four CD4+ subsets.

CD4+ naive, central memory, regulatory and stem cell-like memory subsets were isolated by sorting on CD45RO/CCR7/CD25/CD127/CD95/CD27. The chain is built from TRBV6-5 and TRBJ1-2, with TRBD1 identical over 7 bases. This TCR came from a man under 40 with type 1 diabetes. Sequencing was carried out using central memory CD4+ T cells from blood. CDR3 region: CASSDPDRRVDTF. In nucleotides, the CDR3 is TGTGCCAGCAGCGACCCGGACAGGAGGGTCGACACCTTC.